This TCR beta chain was documented in a study of T cell repertoires in cytomegalovirus infection (dated by TCRdb to between 2018 and 2021). About the investigation overall: The peptide stimulations were aimed at well-studied HLA-B-restricted epitopes as well as recently identified HLA-C-restricted CMV epitopes, whose presentation resists viral immunomodulation. The HLA type of each donor mattered for the analysis, because public TCR beta signatures pointed to carriage of CMV infection along with the matching HLA type.

The investigation overall reported the following: The ex vivo response was dominated by HLA-C-restricted CMV-specific TCR beta clonotypes, and the single most frequent clonotype in two of eight donors was supplied by these HLA-C-restricted clonotypes. In both this cohort and an independent roughly 330-donor cohort, the cumulative frequency of public TCR beta family members distinguished carriers of CMV infection plus the relevant HLA type.

From its cysteine to its phenylalanine, the CDR3 spans 15 amino acids. The sequence is cut down to CDR3 DNA, 45 bases in frame from base 1. V is clipped by 4 bases and J by 0 bases, and the sequence between their germline boundaries is 11 bases long. Taken from the germline V gene (reference sequence), the CDR1 and CDR2 loops are SGHNT and YYREEE. The sequencer was an Illumina HiSeq 1500. The raw public reads went through TCRdb reprocessing: fastp at Q25, MiXCR clone calling, in-frame beta chains kept. Identical CDR3 protein sequences are pooled into one entry, listed with their most common genes and DNA. This sample is represented by some 200,000 distinct CDR3 sequences; 30% to 45% of them were singletons. Around 60% of the sample is held by the ten biggest clonotypes. A remark on this clonotype: Its antigen target is currently unknown. No qualities accompany the bases; no much larger clone lies one base away.

Explained via the paper, the treatment or condition label denotes: in vitro stimulation with specific CMV peptide epitopes to enrich CMV-specific T cells. The source is a human donor in good health (CMV status not recorded). Some clones in this sample may be carry-over from other donors' samples. The chain is assembled from TRBV5-4 and TRBJ2-4; the D segment could be TRBD1, given 5 matching bases. This sample comprised CD8+ T cells from cultured PBMCs, obtained from culture after CMV antigen stimulation. Read as DNA, the sequence is TGTGCCAGCAGCAATGGACACCTAGCCAAAAACATTCAGTACTTC. Its protein reads: CASSNGHLAKNIQYF.